The clone carrying this TCR beta chain was picked up many times. The V gene lost 3 bases and the J gene lost 12 bases, with 13 bases spanning the gap. The germline V gene encodes CDR1 SGHRS and CDR2 YFSETQ. CDR3 size: 11 residues. The data derive from a study of blood T cells in healthy people across ages. Combining a sample-barcoded 5' primer with a J-beta primer mix, a second PCR ran for 7 to 11 cycles. Each cDNA molecule was tagged by a template-switch adaptor that had 12 random nucleotides. MiXCR was run by TCRdb on the 5' RACE reads, yielding one entry per CDR3 protein. The sample includes 650,000 to 700,000 distinct CDR3 sequences, 32% of them seen just once.

The sequenced sample consisted of blood. This clonotype was obtained from an elderly woman in good health. The chain uses TRBV5-1 and TRBJ2-7; D may be TRBD1 (6 bases). The CDR3 protein is CASSSRQVTYF. The CDR3 DNA follows: TGCGCCAGCAGCTCTAGACAGGTAACGTACTTC. The whole variable domain, filled in from reference TRBV5-1 and TRBJ2-7, reads KAGVTQTPRYLIKTRGQQVTLSCSPISGHRSVSWYQQTPGQGLQFLFEYFSETQRNKGNFPGRFSGRQFSNSRSEMNVSTLELGDSALYLCASSSRQVTYFGPGTRLTVT.